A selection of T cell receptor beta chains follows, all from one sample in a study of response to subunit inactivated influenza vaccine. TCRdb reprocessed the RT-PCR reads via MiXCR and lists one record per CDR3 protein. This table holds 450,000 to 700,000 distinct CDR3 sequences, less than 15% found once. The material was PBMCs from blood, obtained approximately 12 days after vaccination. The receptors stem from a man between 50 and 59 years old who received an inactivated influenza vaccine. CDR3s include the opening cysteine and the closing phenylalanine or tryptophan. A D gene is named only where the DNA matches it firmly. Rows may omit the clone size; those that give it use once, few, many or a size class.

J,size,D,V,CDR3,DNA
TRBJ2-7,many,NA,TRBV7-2,CASSWTQDSYEQYF,TGTGCCAGCAGCTGGACACAGGACTCCTACGAGCAGTACTTC
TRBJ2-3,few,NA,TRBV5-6,CASSLKFETASTDTQYF,TGTGCCAGCAGCTTGAAGTTCGAGACAGCCAGCACAGATACGCAGTATTTT
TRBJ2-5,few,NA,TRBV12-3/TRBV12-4,CASNLGTLGTQYF,TGTGCCAGCAACCTGGGGACTTTAGGGACCCAGTACTTC
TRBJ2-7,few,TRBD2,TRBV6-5,CASSSGSSGHYEQYF,TGTGCCAGCAGTTCGGGCTCTAGCGGACACTACGAGCAGTACTTC
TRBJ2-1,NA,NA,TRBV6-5,CASSYRSWFYEQFF,TGTGCCAGCAGTTACCGTAGTTGGTTCTATGAGCAGTTCTTC
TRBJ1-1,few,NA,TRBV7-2,CASSLVRYKEAFF,TGTGCCAGCAGCTTAGTACGTTACAAAGAAGCTTTCTTT
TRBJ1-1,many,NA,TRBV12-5,CASGSGTPASRAFF,TGTGCTAGTGGATCCGGGACACCCGCCAGTCGGGCTTTCTTT
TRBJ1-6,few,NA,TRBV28,CACDGREVGSPLHF,TGTGCCTGCGATGGCAGGGAAGTCGGTTCACCCCTCCACTTT
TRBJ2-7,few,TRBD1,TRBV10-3,CAISESPRGRRRYEQYF,TGTGCCATCAGTGAGTCACCCAGGGGGCGAAGGAGGTACGAGCAGTACTTC
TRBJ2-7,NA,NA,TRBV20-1,CSASTGKNYEQYF,TGCAGTGCTAGTACCGGGAAGAACTACGAGCAGTACTTC
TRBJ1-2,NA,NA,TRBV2,CASILQGQNYGYTF,TGTGCCAGCATATTGCAAGGACAGAACTATGGCTACACCTTC
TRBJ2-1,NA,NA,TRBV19,CASRLAGALGNEQFF,TGTGCCAGTAGACTGGCGGGGGCCCTCGGTAATGAGCAGTTCTTC
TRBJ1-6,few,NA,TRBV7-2,CASSVGTLYNSPLHF,TGTGCCAGCAGCGTAGGGACACTCTATAATTCACCCCTCCACTTT
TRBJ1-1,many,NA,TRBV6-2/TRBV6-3,CASSYSGRAFF,TGTGCCAGCAGTTACTCGGGGAGGGCTTTCTTT
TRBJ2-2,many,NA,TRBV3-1,CASSPGQMNTGELFF,TGTGCCAGCAGCCCGGGGCAGATGAACACCGGGGAGCTGTTTTTT
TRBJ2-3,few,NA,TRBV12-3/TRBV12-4,CASSPETDLAQYF,TGTGCCAGCAGTCCGGAGACAGATTTAGCGCAGTATTTT
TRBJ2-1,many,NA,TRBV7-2,CASSRGGGAGYNEQFF,TGTGCCAGCAGCCGTGGAGGGGGCGCCGGCTACAATGAGCAGTTCTTC
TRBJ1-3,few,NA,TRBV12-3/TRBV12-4,CASSLDLKRDTIYF,TGTGCCAGCAGTTTAGATCTGAAACGGGACACCATATATTTT
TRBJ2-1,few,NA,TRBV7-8,CASSIPRPPRLF,TGTGCCAGCAGCATTCCCCGGCCCCCTCGTCTCTTC
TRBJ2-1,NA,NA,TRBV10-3,CAISESERSYNEQFF,TGTGCCATCAGTGAGTCCGAGCGGAGCTACAATGAGCAGTTCTTC
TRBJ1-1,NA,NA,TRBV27,CVSSFNRVDTEAFF,TGTGTCAGCAGTTTCAACAGGGTAGACACTGAAGCTTTCTTT
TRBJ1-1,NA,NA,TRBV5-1,CASSLGVGRNTEAFF,TGCGCCAGCAGCTTGGGGGTAGGGCGGAACACTGAAGCTTTCTTT
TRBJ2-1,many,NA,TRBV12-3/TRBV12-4,CASSQDNYNEQFF,TGTGCCAGCAGCCAGGACAACTACAATGAGCAGTTCTTC
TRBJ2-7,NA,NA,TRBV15,CATSHRGLYEQYF,TGTGCCACCAGTCACAGGGGACTATACGAGCAGTACTTC
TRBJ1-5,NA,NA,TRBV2,CASSQGPGLPQHF,TGTGCCAGCAGTCAGGGGCCCGGCCTGCCCCAGCATTTT
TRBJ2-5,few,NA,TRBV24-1,CATSVRRGLNQETQYF,TGTGCCACCAGCGTTAGGAGGGGGCTCAATCAAGAGACCCAGTACTTC
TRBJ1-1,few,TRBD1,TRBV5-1,CASSSVGQVNTEAFF,TGCGCCAGCAGCTCGGTCGGACAGGTGAACACTGAAGCTTTCTTT